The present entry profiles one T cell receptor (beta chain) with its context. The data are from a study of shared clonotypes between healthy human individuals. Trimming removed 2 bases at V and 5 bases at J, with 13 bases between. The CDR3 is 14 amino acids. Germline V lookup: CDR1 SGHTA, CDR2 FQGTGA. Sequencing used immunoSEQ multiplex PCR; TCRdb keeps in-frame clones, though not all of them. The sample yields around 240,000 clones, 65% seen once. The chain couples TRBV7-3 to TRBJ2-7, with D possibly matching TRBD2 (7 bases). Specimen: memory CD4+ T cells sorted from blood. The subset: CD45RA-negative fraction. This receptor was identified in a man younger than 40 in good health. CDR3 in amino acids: CASSLSGGRDEQYF. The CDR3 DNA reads TGTGCCAGCAGCTTATCGGGGGGCAGGGACGAGCAGTACTTC.